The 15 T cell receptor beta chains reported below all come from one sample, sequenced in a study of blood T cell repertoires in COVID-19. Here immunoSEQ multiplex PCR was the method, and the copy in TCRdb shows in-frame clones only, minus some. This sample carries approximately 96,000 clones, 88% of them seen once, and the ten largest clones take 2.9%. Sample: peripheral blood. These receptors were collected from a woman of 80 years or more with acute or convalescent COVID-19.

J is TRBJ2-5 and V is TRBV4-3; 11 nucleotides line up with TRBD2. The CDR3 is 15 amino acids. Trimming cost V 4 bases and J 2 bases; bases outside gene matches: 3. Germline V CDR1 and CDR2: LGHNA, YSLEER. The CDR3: CASSLLAGGQETQYF. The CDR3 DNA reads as TGCGCCAGCAGCCTTTTAGCGGGGGGGCAAGAGACCCAGTACTTC.

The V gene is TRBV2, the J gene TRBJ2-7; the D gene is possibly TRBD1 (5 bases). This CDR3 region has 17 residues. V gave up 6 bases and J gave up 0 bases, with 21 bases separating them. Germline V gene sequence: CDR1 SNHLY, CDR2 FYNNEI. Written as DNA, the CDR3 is TGTGCCAGCAGGAGTCGCGTGACAGTCAATAGCTCCTACGAGCAGTACTTC. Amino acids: CASRSRVTVNSSYEQYF.

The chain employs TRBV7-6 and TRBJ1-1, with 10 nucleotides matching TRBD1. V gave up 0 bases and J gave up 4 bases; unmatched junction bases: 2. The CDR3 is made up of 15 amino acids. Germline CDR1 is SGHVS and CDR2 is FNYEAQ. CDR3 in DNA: TGTGCCAGCAGCTTAGCGAGGACAGGGGGCACTGAAGCTTTCTTT. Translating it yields CASSLARTGGTEAFF.

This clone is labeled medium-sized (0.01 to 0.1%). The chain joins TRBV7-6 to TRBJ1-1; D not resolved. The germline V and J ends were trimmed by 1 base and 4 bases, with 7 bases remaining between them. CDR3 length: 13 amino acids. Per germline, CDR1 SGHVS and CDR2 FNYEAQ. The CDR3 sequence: CASSLGSSTEAFF. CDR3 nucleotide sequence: TGTGCCAGCAGCTTAGGGTCGAGCACTGAAGCTTTCTTT.

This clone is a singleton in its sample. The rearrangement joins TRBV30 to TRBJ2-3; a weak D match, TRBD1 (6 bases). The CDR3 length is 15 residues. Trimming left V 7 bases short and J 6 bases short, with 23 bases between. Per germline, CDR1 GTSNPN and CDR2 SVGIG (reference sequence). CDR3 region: CASTQGPSLADTQYF. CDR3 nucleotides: TGTGCCTCTACGCAGGGGCCCTCCCTCGCGGATACGCAGTATTTT.

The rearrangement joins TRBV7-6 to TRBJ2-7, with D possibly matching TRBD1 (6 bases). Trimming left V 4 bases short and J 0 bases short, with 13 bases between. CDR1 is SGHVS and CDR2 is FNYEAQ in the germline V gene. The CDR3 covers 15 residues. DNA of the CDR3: TGTGCCAGCAGCTACAGGGTGGGGAGCTCCTACGAGCAGTACTTC. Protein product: CASSYRVGSSYEQYF.

DNA for the CDR3: TGTGCCAGCAGCGGAGGGGCGGGACAGGTCTACGAGCAGTACTTC. This gives the protein CASSGGAGQVYEQYF. V usage is TRBV7-2 and J usage is TRBJ2-7, with 8 bases matching TRBD1. This CDR3 is built from 15 residues. J was trimmed by 3 bases and V by 5 bases; bases with no gene match: 9. In germline, CDR1 is SGHTA, CDR2 FQGNSA.

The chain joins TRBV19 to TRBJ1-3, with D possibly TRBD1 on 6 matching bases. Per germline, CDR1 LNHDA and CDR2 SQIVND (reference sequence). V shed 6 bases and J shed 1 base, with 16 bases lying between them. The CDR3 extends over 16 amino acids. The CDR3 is CASSTDRFLSGNTIYF. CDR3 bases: TGTGCCAGTAGCACCGACAGGTTCCTTTCTGGAAACACCATATATTTT. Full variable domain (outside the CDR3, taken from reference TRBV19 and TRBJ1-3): DGGITQSPKYLFRKEGQNVTLSCEQNLNHDAMYWYRQDPGQGLRLIYYSQIVNDFQKGDIAEGYSVSREKKESFPLTVTSAQKNPTAFYLCASSTDRFLSGNTIYFGEGSWLTVV.

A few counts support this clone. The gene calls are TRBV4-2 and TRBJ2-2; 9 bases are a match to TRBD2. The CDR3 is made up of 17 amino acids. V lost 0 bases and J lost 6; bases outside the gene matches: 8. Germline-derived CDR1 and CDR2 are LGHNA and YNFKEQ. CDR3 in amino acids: CASSQEIAAGGPGELFF. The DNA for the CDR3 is TGTGCCAGCAGCCAAGAGATCGCAGCGGGAGGCCCCGGGGAGCTGTTTTTT.

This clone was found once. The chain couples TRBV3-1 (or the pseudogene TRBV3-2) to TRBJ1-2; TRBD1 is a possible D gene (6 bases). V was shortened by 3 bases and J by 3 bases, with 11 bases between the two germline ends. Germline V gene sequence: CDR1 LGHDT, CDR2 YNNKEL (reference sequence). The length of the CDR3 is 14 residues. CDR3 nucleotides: TGTGCCAGCAGCCATACAGGGATGGACTATGGCTACACCTTC. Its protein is CASSHTGMDYGYTF.

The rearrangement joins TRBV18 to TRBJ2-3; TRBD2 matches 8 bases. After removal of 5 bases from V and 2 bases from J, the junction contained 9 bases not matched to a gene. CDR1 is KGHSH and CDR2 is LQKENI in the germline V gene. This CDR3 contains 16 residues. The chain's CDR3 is CASSGLGGGPTDTQYF. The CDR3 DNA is TGTGCCAGCTCAGGCCTAGGCGGGGGGCCCACAGATACGCAGTATTTT.

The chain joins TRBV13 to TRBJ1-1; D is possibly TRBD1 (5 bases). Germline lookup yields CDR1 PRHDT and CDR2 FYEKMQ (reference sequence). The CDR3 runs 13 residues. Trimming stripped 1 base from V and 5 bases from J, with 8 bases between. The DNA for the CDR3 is TGTGCCAGCAGCTTAGCAGGGCGGACTGAAGCTTTCTTT. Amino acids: CASSLAGRTEAFF.

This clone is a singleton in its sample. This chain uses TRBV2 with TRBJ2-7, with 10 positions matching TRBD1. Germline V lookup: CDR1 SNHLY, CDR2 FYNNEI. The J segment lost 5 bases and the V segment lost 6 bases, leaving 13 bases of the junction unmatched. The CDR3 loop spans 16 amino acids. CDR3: CASSKLPGQGFDEQYF. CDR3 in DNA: TGTGCCAGCAGCAAACTACCGGGACAGGGGTTTGACGAGCAGTACTTC.

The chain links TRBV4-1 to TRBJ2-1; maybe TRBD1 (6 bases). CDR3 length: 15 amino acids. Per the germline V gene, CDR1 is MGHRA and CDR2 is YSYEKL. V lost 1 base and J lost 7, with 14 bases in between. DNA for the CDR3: TGCGCCAGCAGCCAAGTAACAGGGCGGCTGAATGAGCAGTTCTTC. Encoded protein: CASSQVTGRLNEQFF.

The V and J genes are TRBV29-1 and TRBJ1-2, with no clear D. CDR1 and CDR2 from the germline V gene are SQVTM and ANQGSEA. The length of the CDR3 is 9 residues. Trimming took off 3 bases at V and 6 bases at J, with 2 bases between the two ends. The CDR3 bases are TGCAGCGTTGACGATGGCTACACCTTC. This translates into CSVDDGYTF.